One and the same sample provided the 20 T cell receptor beta chains below, sequenced in a study of shared clonotypes between healthy human individuals. Assay used: immunoSEQ multiplex PCR; TCRdb lists only in-frame clones, some missing. The sample includes under 200,000 clones, over 80% seen only once; the top ten take around 0.067%. Sequencing input: naive CD4+ T cells sorted from blood. Subset defined: CD45RA+ positively selected. The receptor set was obtained from a woman under 40 in good health.

This clone was observed a single time. This chain joins TRBV18 and TRBJ2-7; possibly TRBD1 for D (5 bases). The CDR3 has 15 residues. Trimming took off 4 bases at V and 2 bases at J, with 15 bases between the two ends. From germline, CDR1 is KGHSH and CDR2 LQKENI. DNA for the CDR3: TGTGCCAGCTCACAAGAGGCAGGGTCCCCCTACGAGCAGTACTTC. Encoded protein: CASSQEAGSPYEQYF. Drawing the rest from reference TRBV18 and TRBJ2-7, the complete variable domain is NAGVMQNPRHLVRRRGQEARLRCSPMKGHSHVYWYRQLPEEGLKFMVYLQKENIIDESGMPKERFSAEFPKEGPSILRIQQVVRGDSAAYFCASSQEAGSPYEQYFGPGTRLTVT.

The gene calls are TRBV11-2 and TRBJ2-7, with TRBD2 matching 9 bases. V was clipped by 2 bases and J by 3 bases; unmatched bases: 5. The CDR3 loop spans 15 amino acids. The germline CDR1 and CDR2 sequences are SGHAT and FQNNGV. In DNA, the CDR3 is TGTGCCAGCAGCTTAACAGCGGGAGGCTTCTACGAGCAGTACTTC. It specifies CASSLTAGGFYEQYF.

This chain joins TRBV7-8 and TRBJ2-7, with TRBD2 matching 7 bases. V lost 8 bases to trimming and J lost 3 bases; unmatched junction nucleotides: 16. The CDR3 is made up of 16 amino acids. Germline CDR1 and CDR2: SGHVS and FQNEAQ. This chain's CDR3 is CASDPGWGGVRYEQYF. The CDR3 nucleotides read TGTGCCAGCGATCCGGGATGGGGGGGAGTACGCTACGAGCAGTACTTC.

The chain employs TRBV5-3 and TRBJ2-3; D call uncertain. TRBV5-3 counts as an open reading frame of uncertain function. V was pared by 9 bases and J by 0 bases, with 17 bases between. CDR3 length: 15 amino acids. CDR3 loop: CAKKGLNHSTDTQYF. DNA for the CDR3: TGTGCCAAAAAGGGCCTCAACCATAGCACAGATACGCAGTATTTT.

V is TRBV9 and J is TRBJ1-4, with D perhaps TRBD1 (6 bases). Per germline, CDR1 SGDLS and CDR2 YYNGEE. Trimming removed 3 bases at V and 0 bases at J, with 15 bases between. The CDR3 loop spans 17 amino acids. The CDR3 DNA is TGTGCCAGCAGCGGACGGGACACCCGTGCAACTAATGAAAAACTGTTTTTT. It encodes CASSGRDTRATNEKLFF.

The rearrangement links TRBV28 to TRBJ2-7; D is unresolved. The CDR3 consists of 12 residues. CDR1 MDHEN and CDR2 SYDVKM come from the germline V gene. With 5 bases removed from V and 2 bases from J, the gap between germline ends came to 7 bases. CDR3 sequence (DNA): TGTGCCAGCAGTAAAGATACCTACGAGCAGTACTTC. Encoded protein: CASSKDTYEQYF. Complete variable domain (other parts from reference TRBV28 and TRBJ2-7): DVKVTQSSRYLVKRTGEKVFLECVQDMDHENMFWYRQDPGLGLRLIYFSYDVKMKEKGDIPEGYSVSREKKERFSLILESASTNQTSMYLCASSKDTYEQYFGPGTRLTVT.

V usage is TRBV6-1 and J usage is TRBJ1-2, with D hard to call. Germline lookup yields CDR1 MNHNS and CDR2 SASEGT. The CDR3 runs to 15 residues. Trimming removed 4 bases at V and 7 bases at J, with 19 bases between. CDR3 loop: CASSGANWRRSGYTF. The CDR3 DNA is TGTGCCAGCAGTGGGGCCAATTGGCGGCGGTCTGGCTACACCTTC.

The chain carries TRBV19 and TRBJ1-5, with D hard to call. The CDR3 has 14 residues. V was shortened by 6 bases and J by 0 bases, with 9 bases between the two germline ends. The germline V gene encodes CDR1 LNHDA and CDR2 SQIVND (reference sequence). The CDR3 DNA follows: TGTGCCAGTAGACGCCTAAGTAGCAATCAGCCCCAGCATTTT. Amino acid sequence: CASRRLSSNQPQHF. Full variable domain (missing parts from reference TRBV19 and TRBJ1-5): DGGITQSPKYLFRKEGQNVTLSCEQNLNHDAMYWYRQDPGQGLRLIYYSQIVNDFQKGDIAEGYSVSREKKESFPLTVTSAQKNPTAFYLCASRRLSSNQPQHFGDGTRLSIL.

The CDR3 reads CASSLGPDSTEAFF. The CDR3 nucleotides are TGCGCCAGCAGCTTGGGACCGGACAGCACTGAAGCTTTCTTT. The chain is built from TRBV5-1 and TRBJ1-1, with a weak D call TRBD1 (6 bases). The CDR3 extends over 14 amino acids. Germline V gene lookup returns CDR1 SGHRS and CDR2 YFSETQ. Trimming cost V 0 bases and J 4 bases, with 10 bases left between them. The variable domain in full, with the rest retrieved from reference TRBV5-1 and TRBJ1-1, is KAGVTQTPRYLIKTRGQQVTLSCSPISGHRSVSWYQQTPGQGLQFLFEYFSETQRNKGNFPGRFSGRQFSNSRSEMNVSTLELGDSALYLCASSLGPDSTEAFFGQGTRLTVV.

The rearrangement joins TRBV5-1 to TRBJ1-4; TRBD1 might be the D (5 bases). This CDR3 region has 15 residues. The germline V gene encodes CDR1 SGHRS and CDR2 YFSETQ. V lost 0 bases, J lost 4 bases, and 10 bases lay in between. In nucleotides, the CDR3 is TGCGCCAGCAGCTTGGAAGGGGTGGATAATGAAAAACTGTTTTTT. Its translation is CASSLEGVDNEKLFF.

The rearrangement uses TRBV29-1 and TRBJ1-4; no firm D call. Between the trimmed V and J ends, which lost 4 bases and 8 bases, there was a span of 11 bases. CDR3 length equals 12 residues. Germline CDR1 is SQVTM and CDR2 is ANQGSEA. CDR3 sequence reads: CSVGGLGEKLFF. The CDR3 region has the DNA TGCAGCGTTGGAGGGCTGGGGGAAAAACTGTTTTTT.

This chain links TRBV6-1 with TRBJ2-6; no clear D. CDR1 is MNHNS and CDR2 is SASEGT in the germline V gene. V was trimmed by 7 bases and J by 0 bases, leaving 7 bases between them. The CDR3 loop spans 14 amino acids. The chain's CDR3 is CASKTGSGANVLTF. The CDR3, as DNA: TGTGCCAGCAAGACGGGCTCTGGGGCCAACGTCCTGACTTTC.

The rearrangement uses TRBV10-3 and TRBJ2-7, with TRBD2 as a possible D gene (5 bases). In germline, CDR1 is ENHRY, CDR2 SYGVKD. The germline V and J ends were trimmed by 4 bases and 2 bases, with 9 bases remaining between them. This CDR3 region has 13 residues. CDR3 in amino acids: CAISGSGTYEQYF. CDR3 nucleotides: TGTGCCATCAGTGGAAGCGGTACCTACGAGCAGTACTTC.

This chain connects TRBV6-5 to TRBJ2-5, with D maybe TRBD1 (5 bases). The J call may be wrong; the DNA end is better matched by TRBJ2-7. Germline values: CDR1 MNHEY, CDR2 SVGAGI. The CDR3 spans 14 residues. CDR3 DNA: TGTGCCAGCAGAACAGACAGCGACTCCTACGAGCAGTACTTC. Its protein is CASRTDSDSYEQYF.

This chain uses TRBV5-1 with TRBJ1-1; D is perhaps TRBD1 (6 bases). Trimming removed 5 bases at V and 7 bases at J, with 15 bases between. The CDR3 runs to 13 residues. Germline V lookup: CDR1 SGHRS, CDR2 YFSETQ. The DNA for the CDR3 is TGCGCCAGCAGTGGACCAGGACAGATTGAAGCTTTCTTT. It specifies CASSGPGQIEAFF.

The CDR3, as DNA: TGCAGCGTTGAAGGCCAGGACAGGGGTGAGCAGTTCTTC. As protein: CSVEGQDRGEQFF. V and J are TRBV29-1 and TRBJ2-1; TRBD1 matches 9 bases. Germline values: CDR1 SQVTM, CDR2 ANQGSEA. The CDR3 has 13 residues. With V trimmed by 1 base and J by 9 bases, 4 bases remained unmatched.

The chain recombines TRBV7-3 with TRBJ2-7; D possibly corresponds to TRBD1 (6 bases). The germline V gene encodes CDR1 SGHTA and CDR2 FQGTGA. CDR3 length: 14 amino acids. V lost 5 bases to trimming and J lost 5 bases, with 16 bases between them. The CDR3 region is CASSLGAGVHEQYF. Here the CDR3 DNA reads TGTGCCAGCAGCCTGGGGGCAGGGGTCCACGAGCAGTACTTC.

The V gene is TRBV6-6, the J gene TRBJ2-7; 8 bases fit TRBD1. CDR3 length: 14 residues. Trimming removed 5 bases from V and 2 bases from J; junction bases left unmatched: 5. CDR1 MNHNY and CDR2 SVGAGI come from the germline V gene (reference sequence). CDR3 loop: CASSNLQGAYEQYF. The CDR3 DNA reads as TGTGCCAGCAGTAACCTACAGGGGGCCTACGAGCAGTACTTC.

This clone has only one observation. The rearrangement uses TRBV11-2 and TRBJ2-7, with 8 bases aligning to TRBD1. The germline gives CDR1 SGHAT, CDR2 FQNNGV. The V and J ends lost 5 bases and 2 bases, in that order; junction bases with no gene match: 2. The CDR3 has 13 residues. CDR3: CASSRTGTYEQYF. CDR3 bases: TGTGCCAGCAGCCGGACAGGGACCTACGAGCAGTACTTC.

The chain has TRBV20-1 and TRBJ1-4; D is ambiguous. The CDR3 runs to 11 residues. V was trimmed by 5 bases and J by 8 bases, leaving 9 bases between them. Germline CDR1 and CDR2: DFQATT and SNEGSKA (reference sequence). The CDR3 DNA reads as TGCAGTGCTGGACGTCAGGAAAAACTGTTTTTT. It yields the protein CSAGRQEKLFF.